This T cell receptor beta chain was retrieved from a study of CD8+CD57+ T cells in acquired aplastic anemia. This clonotype was seen ten or more times. The CDR3 sequence is 14 residues long. V was pared by 1 base and J by 1 base, with 8 bases between. The germline CDR1 and CDR2 sequences are MGHDK and SYGVNS. TCR beta VDJ and CDR3 were profiled, and genomic DNA was the template. TCRdb itself ran the reads through MiXCR, one entry per CDR3 protein. The sample consists of over 150,000 distinct CDR3 sequences, 50% to 55% of them appearing once. The chain recombines TRBV25-1 with TRBJ2-7; D is perhaps TRBD2 (5 bases). The clonotype was recovered from a human donor in good health, serving as a control. What was sequenced was sorted CD4+, CD8+, or CD8+CD57+ T cells (not recorded which) from PBMCs. The CDR3 nucleotides are TGTGCCAGCAGTGAATCGCGGGCTTCCTACGAGCAGTACTTC. Translation gives CASSESRASYEQYF.